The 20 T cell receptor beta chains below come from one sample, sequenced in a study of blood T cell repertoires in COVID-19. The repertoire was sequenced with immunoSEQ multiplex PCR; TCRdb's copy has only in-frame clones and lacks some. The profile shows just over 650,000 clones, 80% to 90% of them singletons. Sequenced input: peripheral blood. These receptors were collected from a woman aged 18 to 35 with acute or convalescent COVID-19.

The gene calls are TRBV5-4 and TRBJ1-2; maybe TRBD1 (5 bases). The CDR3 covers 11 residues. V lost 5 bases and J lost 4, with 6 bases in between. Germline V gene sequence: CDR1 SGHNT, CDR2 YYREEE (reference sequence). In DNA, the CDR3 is TGTGCCAGCAGTGACAGCTATGGCTACACCTTC. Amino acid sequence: CASSDSYGYTF.

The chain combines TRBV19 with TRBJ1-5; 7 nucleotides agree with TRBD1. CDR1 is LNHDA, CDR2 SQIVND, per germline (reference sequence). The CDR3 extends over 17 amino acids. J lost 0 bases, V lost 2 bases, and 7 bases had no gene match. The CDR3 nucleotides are TGTGCCAGTAGTATAAGACAGGGACTCTATAGCAATCAGCCCCAGCATTTT. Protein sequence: CASSIRQGLYSNQPQHF.

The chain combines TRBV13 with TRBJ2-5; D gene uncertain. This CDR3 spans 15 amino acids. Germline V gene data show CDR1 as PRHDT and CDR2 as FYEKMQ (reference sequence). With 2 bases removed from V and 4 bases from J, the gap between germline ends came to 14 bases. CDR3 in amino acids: CASSLQTPSGETQYF. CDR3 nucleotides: TGTGCCAGCAGCTTACAGACTCCCTCGGGAGAGACCCAGTACTTC. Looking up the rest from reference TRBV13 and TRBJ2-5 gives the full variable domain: AAGVIQSPRHLIKEKRETATLKCYPIPRHDTVYWYQQGPGQDPQFLISFYEKMQSDKGSIPDRFSAQQFSDYHSELNMSSLELGDSALYFCASSLQTPSGETQYFGPGTRLLVL.

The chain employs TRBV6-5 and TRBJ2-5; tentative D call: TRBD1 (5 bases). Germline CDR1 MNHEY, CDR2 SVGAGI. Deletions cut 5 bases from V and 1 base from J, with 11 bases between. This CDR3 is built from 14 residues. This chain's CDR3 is CASSLTGFQETQYF. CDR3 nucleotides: TGTGCCAGCAGTCTCACAGGTTTCCAAGAGACCCAGTACTTC.

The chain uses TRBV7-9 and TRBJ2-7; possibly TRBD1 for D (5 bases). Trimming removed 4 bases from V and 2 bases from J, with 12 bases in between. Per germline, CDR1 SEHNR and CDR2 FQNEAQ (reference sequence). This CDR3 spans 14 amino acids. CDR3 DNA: TGTGCCAGCAGCTCCCGACAGAGAGCCTACGAGCAGTACTTC. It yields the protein CASSSRQRAYEQYF.

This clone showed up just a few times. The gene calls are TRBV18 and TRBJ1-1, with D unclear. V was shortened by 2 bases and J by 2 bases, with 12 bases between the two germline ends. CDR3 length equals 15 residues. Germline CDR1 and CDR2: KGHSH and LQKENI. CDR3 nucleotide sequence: TGTGCCAGCTCACCAGCCCAGGTGAAAAACACTGAAGCTTTCTTT. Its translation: CASSPAQVKNTEAFF. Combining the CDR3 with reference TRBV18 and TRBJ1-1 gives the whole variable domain NAGVMQNPRHLVRRRGQEARLRCSPMKGHSHVYWYRQLPEEGLKFMVYLQKENIIDESGMPKERFSAEFPKEGPSILRIQQVVRGDSAAYFCASSPAQVKNTEAFFGQGTRLTVV.

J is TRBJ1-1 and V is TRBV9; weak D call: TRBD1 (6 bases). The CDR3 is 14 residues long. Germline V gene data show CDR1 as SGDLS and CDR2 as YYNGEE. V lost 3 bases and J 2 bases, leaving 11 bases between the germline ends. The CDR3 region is CASSGIGGNTEAFF. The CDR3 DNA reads TGTGCCAGCAGCGGTATAGGGGGAAACACTGAAGCTTTCTTT.

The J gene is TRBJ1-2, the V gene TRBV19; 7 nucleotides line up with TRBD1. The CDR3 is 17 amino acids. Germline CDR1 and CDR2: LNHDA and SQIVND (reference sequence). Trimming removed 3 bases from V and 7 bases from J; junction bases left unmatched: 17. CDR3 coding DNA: TGTGCCAGTAGTATTCTCCTCGGGTCAGGGGGACTTGGTGGCTACACCTTC. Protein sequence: CASSILLGSGGLGGYTF. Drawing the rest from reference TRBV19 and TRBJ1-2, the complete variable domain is DGGITQSPKYLFRKEGQNVTLSCEQNLNHDAMYWYRQDPGQGLRLIYYSQIVNDFQKGDIAEGYSVSREKKESFPLTVTSAQKNPTAFYLCASSILLGSGGLGGYTFGSGTRLTVV.

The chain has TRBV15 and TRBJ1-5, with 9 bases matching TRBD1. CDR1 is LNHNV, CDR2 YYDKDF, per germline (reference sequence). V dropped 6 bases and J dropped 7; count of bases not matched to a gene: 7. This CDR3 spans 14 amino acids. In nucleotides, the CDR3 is TGTGCCACCAGTTTACAGGGGGCAGGGCAGCCCCAGCATTTT. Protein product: CATSLQGAGQPQHF.

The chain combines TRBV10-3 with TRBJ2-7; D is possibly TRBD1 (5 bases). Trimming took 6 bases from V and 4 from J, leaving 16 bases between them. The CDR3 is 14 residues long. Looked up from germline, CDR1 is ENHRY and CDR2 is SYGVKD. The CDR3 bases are TGTGCCATCAGCAGTCCACAGGCGGAATACGAGCAGTACTTC. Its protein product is CAISSPQAEYEQYF.

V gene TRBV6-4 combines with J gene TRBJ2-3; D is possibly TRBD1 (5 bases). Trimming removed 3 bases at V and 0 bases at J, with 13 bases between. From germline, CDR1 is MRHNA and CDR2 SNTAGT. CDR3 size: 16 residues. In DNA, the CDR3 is TGTGCCAGCAGTGAACTTGGCAGGGCGAGCACAGATACGCAGTATTTT. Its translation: CASSELGRASTDTQYF.

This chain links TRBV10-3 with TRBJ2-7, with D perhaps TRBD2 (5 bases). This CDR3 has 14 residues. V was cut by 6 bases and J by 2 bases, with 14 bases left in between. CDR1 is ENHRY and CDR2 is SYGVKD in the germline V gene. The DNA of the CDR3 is TGTGCCATCAGGGCGCCCGGGAAGGCCTACGAGCAGTACTTC. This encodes CAIRAPGKAYEQYF.

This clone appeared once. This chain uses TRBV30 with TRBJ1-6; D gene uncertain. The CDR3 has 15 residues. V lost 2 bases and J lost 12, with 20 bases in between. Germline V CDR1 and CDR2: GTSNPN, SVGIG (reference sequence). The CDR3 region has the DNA TGTGCCTGGAGTCCCCCCTCCCTCCGAGGCGGACCCCTCCACTTT. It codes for CAWSPPSLRGGPLHF.

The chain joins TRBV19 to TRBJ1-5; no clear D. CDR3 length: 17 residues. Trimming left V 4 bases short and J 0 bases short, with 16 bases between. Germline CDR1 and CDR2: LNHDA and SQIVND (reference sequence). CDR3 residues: CASSSDKPGYSNQPQHF. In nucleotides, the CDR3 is TGTGCCAGTAGTAGCGACAAGCCGGGGTATAGCAATCAGCCCCAGCATTTT.

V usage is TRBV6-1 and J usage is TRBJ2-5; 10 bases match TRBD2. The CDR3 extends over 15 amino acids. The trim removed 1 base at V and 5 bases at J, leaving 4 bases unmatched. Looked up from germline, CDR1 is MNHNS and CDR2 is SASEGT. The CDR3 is CASSEGAGGSETQYF. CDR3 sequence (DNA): TGTGCCAGCAGTGAAGGAGCGGGGGGGTCGGAGACCCAGTACTTC.

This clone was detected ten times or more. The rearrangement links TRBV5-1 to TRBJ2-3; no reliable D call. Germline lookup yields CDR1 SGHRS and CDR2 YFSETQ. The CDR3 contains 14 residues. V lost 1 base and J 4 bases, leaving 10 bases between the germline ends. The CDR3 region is CASSLLPGSDTQYF. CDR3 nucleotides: TGCGCCAGCAGCTTGCTGCCAGGCTCAGATACGCAGTATTTT.

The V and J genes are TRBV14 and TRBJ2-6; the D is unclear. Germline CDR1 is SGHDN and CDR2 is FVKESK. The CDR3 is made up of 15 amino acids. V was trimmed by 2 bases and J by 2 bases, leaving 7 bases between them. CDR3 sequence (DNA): TGTGCCAGCAGCCAACTATCTACTGGGGCCAACGTCCTGACTTTC. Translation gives CASSQLSTGANVLTF. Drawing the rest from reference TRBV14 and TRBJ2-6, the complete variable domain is EAGVTQFPSHSVIEKGQTVTLRCDPISGHDNLYWYRRVMGKEIKFLLHFVKESKQDESGMPNNRFLAERTGGTYSTLKVQPAELEDSGVYFCASSQLSTGANVLTFGAGSRLTVL.

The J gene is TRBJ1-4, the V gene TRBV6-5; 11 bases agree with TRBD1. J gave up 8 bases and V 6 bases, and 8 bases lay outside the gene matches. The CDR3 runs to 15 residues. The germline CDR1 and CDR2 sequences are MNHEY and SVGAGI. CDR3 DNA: TGTGCCAGCAGCTCGTTCGGACAGGGGGCGGAAAAACTGTTTTTT. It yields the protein CASSSFGQGAEKLFF.

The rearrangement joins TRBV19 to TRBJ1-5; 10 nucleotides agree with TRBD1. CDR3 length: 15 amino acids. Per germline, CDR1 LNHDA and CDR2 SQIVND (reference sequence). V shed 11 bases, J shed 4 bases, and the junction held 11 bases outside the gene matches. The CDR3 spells CACRDRGVGNQPQHF. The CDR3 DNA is TGTGCCTGCCGGGACAGGGGTGTCGGAAATCAGCCCCAGCATTTT.

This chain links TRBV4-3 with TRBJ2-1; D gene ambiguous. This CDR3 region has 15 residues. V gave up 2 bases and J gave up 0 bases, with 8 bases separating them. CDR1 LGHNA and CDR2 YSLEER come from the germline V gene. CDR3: CASSQWRNSYNEQFF. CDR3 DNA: TGCGCCAGCAGCCAATGGAGAAACTCCTACAATGAGCAGTTCTTC.